This passage covers 13 T cell receptor beta chains from one sample sequenced in a study of blood T cells in healthy people across ages. Then a second PCR, running roughly 6 to 11 cycles, was carried out with a sample-barcoded 5' primer and a J-beta primer mix. MiXCR, applied by TCRdb to the 5' RACE reads, yields one record per CDR3 protein. The profile shows approximately 1,700,000 distinct CDR3 sequences, more than 35% of them singletons. Sequenced material: blood. These receptor sequences come from a human donor in good health.

This clonotype was picked up a small number of times. The genes are TRBV28 and TRBJ2-1; D is undetermined. Trimming left V 5 bases short and J 5 bases short, with 10 bases between. The germline V gene has CDR1 MDHEN and CDR2 SYDVKM. This CDR3 comprises 13 residues. In DNA, the CDR3 is TGTGCCAGCAGTCCCCCCCGGGACAATGAGCAGTTCTTC. Protein: CASSPPRDNEQFF.

This clonotype was detected a few times. The chain is built from TRBV2 and TRBJ1-2; possible D gene TRBD1, 6 bases. The V gene lost 0 bases and the J gene lost 8 bases, with 13 bases spanning the gap. CDR3 length equals 14 residues. Germline CDR1 and CDR2: SNHLY and FYNNEI. DNA for the CDR3: TGTGCCAGCAGTGAAGCGGAAGGCACAGGGGGCTACACCTTC. Its translation is CASSEAEGTGGYTF.

The chain employs TRBV3-1 and TRBJ2-1; 13 bases fit TRBD2. Germline loops: CDR1 LGHDT, CDR2 YNNKEL (reference sequence). The J segment lost 0 bases and the V segment lost 2 bases, leaving 4 bases of the junction unmatched. This CDR3 is built from 18 residues. CDR3: CASSQQGLAGSSYNEQFF. DNA for the CDR3: TGTGCCAGCAGCCAACAGGGACTAGCGGGGAGCTCCTACAATGAGCAGTTCTTC.

The chain uses TRBV15 and TRBJ1-5; the D gene is possibly TRBD1 (6 bases). Trimming took 11 bases from V and 6 from J, leaving 20 bases between them. This CDR3 spans 14 amino acids. The germline V gene encodes CDR1 LNHNV and CDR2 YYDKDF (reference sequence). The DNA of the CDR3 is TGTGCCGTACAAACAGGGTTCGGCAGTCAGCCCCAGCATTTT. Its translation is CAVQTGFGSQPQHF.

This clonotype was detected only a few times. The chain's CDR3 is CSVDRFRGETQYF. The CDR3 coding sequence is TGCAGCGTTGATAGATTCAGGGGAGAGACCCAGTACTTC. The chain combines TRBV29-1 with TRBJ2-5, with D perhaps matching TRBD1 (6 bases). Germline assignment: CDR1 SQVTM and CDR2 ANQGSEA. V lost 3 bases, J lost 4 bases, and 12 bases lay in between. The CDR3 consists of 13 residues.

The genes are TRBV20-1 and TRBJ2-1; tentative D call: TRBD2 (5 bases). Between the trimmed V and J ends, which lost 5 bases and 10 bases, there was a span of 18 bases. Per germline, CDR1 DFQATT and CDR2 SNEGSKA (reference sequence). CDR3 length equals 13 residues. The CDR3 reads CSARRLGAGEQFF. The CDR3 coding sequence is TGCAGTGCTCGCAGACTGGGAGCTGGGGAGCAGTTCTTC.

The chain recombines TRBV30 with TRBJ2-7; tentatively, D is TRBD2 (5 bases). Germline CDR1 reads GTSNPN; CDR2 reads SVGIG (reference sequence). Between the trimmed V and J ends, which lost 2 bases and 6 bases, there was a span of 11 bases. This CDR3 comprises 12 residues. CDR3 protein: CAWSPRRGEQYF. The CDR3 nucleotides are TGTGCCTGGAGTCCTAGACGGGGCGAGCAGTACTTC.

This clonotype occurred many times. This chain links TRBV29-1 with TRBJ2-1, with D possibly TRBD1 on 6 matching bases. The V gene lost 4 bases and the J gene lost 0 bases, with 7 bases spanning the gap. This CDR3 is built from 13 residues. Germline V gene data show CDR1 as SQVTM and CDR2 as ANQGSEA. CDR3 coding DNA: TGCAGCGTTGGACAGGACTCCTACAATGAGCAGTTCTTC. Translating gives CSVGQDSYNEQFF.

This clonotype was detected many times. The genes are TRBV5-1 and TRBJ2-1; D call uncertain. Germline V gene data show CDR1 as SGHRS and CDR2 as YFSETQ. The CDR3 is made up of 14 amino acids. Trimming shortened V by 3 bases and J by 0 bases, and 7 bases separated the two germline ends. The CDR3, as DNA: TGCGCCAGCAGCTCCTCGAGCTCCTACAATGAGCAGTTCTTC. This gives the protein CASSSSSSYNEQFF. Complete variable domain (other parts from reference TRBV5-1 and TRBJ2-1): KAGVTQTPRYLIKTRGQQVTLSCSPISGHRSVSWYQQTPGQGLQFLFEYFSETQRNKGNFPGRFSGRQFSNSRSEMNVSTLELGDSALYLCASSSSSSYNEQFFGPGTRLTVL.

This clonotype was observed a handful of times. The chain combines TRBV12-3 or TRBV12-4 with TRBJ2-3; D is unresolved. With 6 bases removed from V and 7 bases from J, the gap between germline ends came to 17 bases. The CDR3 is made up of 14 amino acids. CDR3 in amino acids: CASSQTKLLHTQYF. Here the CDR3 DNA reads TGTGCCAGCAGCCAAACGAAGTTGCTACATACGCAGTATTTT.

The rearrangement links TRBV6-5 to TRBJ2-2, with TRBD1 matching over 8 bases. Trimming took 2 bases from V and 4 from J; bases not matched to a gene: 3. The CDR3 consists of 15 residues. Looked up from germline, CDR1 is MNHEY and CDR2 is SVGAGI. The CDR3 nucleotides read TGTGCCAGCAGTTACGGACAGGGAAGCACCGGGGAGCTGTTTTTT. This encodes CASSYGQGSTGELFF.

This clonotype was observed a handful of times. The V gene is TRBV4-3, the J gene TRBJ1-4; D gene unclear. Trimming stripped 0 bases from V and 8 bases from J, with 7 bases between. The CDR3 has 13 amino acids. CDR1 and CDR2 (germline): LGHNA, YSLEER. For the CDR3, the DNA is TGCGCCAGCAGCCAAGATCGTCGGGAAAAACTGTTTTTT. As protein: CASSQDRREKLFF.

This clonotype showed up many times. The V gene is TRBV4-3, the J gene TRBJ2-5, with TRBD1 as a possible D gene (5 bases). Germline V gene lookup returns CDR1 LGHNA and CDR2 YSLEER. The CDR3 totals 14 residues. V lost 0 bases and J lost 4, with 9 bases in between. CDR3 region: CASSQDPQGETQYF. The CDR3 region has the DNA TGCGCCAGCAGCCAAGATCCCCAGGGAGAGACCCAGTACTTC.